This T cell receptor (beta chain) was captured by sequencing in a study of cytomegalovirus exposure and HLA in healthy donors (dated by TCRdb to about 2017). Broadly, across the study: An earlier analysis of approximately 600 of the donors reported approximately 270 Gb of sequence data and 117 million unique TCR beta sequences from 150 million to 200 million T cells. An early release that covered 640 HLA-typed donors contained approximately 300 gigabases of sequencing data and around 80 million unique TCR sequences. Of the roughly 390 genotyped donors, roughly 76% were placed in the genetic ancestry cluster associated with self-reported Caucasian donors. The study aimed to test whether signatures of past pathogen exposure could be identified by cataloging public T cell receptors. The study profiled the T cell repertoires of under 850 subjects by immunosequencing and related them to cytomegalovirus serostatus. Besides the first cohort of hundreds of subjects, a separate validation cohort made up of roughly 130 different subjects was used. To predict cytomegalovirus infection status, the study brought together high-throughput TCR immunosequencing, statistical association of individual TCRs with disease status, and machine learning. In a later analysis, previously published TCR beta repertoires from more than 500 donors were re-analyzed and high-resolution HLA genotyping was added so that TCR occurrence patterns could be studied. Rather than using new phenotypic data, the later analysis identified candidate immune exposures from TCR beta sequences and from how often those sequences occurred across donors. In an earlier analysis of 500 to 650 of the donors, high-throughput TCR beta sequencing was used to judge whether each TCR beta V gene segment behaved as functional or pseudogenic. Donor age, sex, ethnicity and CMV serostatus were collected together with the repertoire data. In a later genetic analysis, genome-wide SNP genotypes for about 65% of the roughly 700 donors were used, and that subset was treated as a discovery cohort. Every repertoire in the discovery cohort had been generated on one and the same sequencing platform. Both class I and class II loci were covered by HLA typing, at four-digit resolution. The number of donors typed differed by locus, with about 629-630 for A, B, C, DRB1 and DQB1, around 520 for DQA1, under 610 for DPA1, and around 450 for DPB1. About five DR-DQ haplotypes were treated as single units for association and clustering because of strong linkage in the cohort. Among a few hundred genotyped donors of the cohort, an average of 235,054 unique TCR beta nucleotide sequences were sequenced per donor, roughly a sixth of them non-productive.

General findings and caveats noted by the study authors: The 87-base-pair reads could not distinguish some IMGT-functional V segments, including TRBV6-2 and TRBV6-3, so those segments were excluded. Most TCR sequences were seen in very few donors, while some public TCRs were found in many individuals. Linkage disequilibrium might explain the correlated functional status among segregating V segments, but an unknown experimental factor could not be excluded. Strong co-occurrence of HLA alleles, especially DR and DQ, made assigning TCR associations to individual alleles difficult. Compared with the roughly 600-donor mean, donors in an Asian-associated ancestry cluster had fewer N-insertions in productive TCRs, according to a later genetic analysis. Compared with equally common non-associated chains, HLA-associated TCR beta chains in a later analysis were more clonally expanded and had lower generation probabilities. A later genetic analysis associated a missense DCLRE1C variant with V-gene and J-gene trimming of TCR beta chains, and an independent cohort replicated the association. A further reported finding was that TCR beta sequences accurately predicted the HLA-A and HLA-B alleles for most subjects in the first cohort. In vitro tests confirmed that a few of the cytomegalovirus-associated TCR beta chains recognize cytomegalovirus antigens. CMV serostatus was the only immune exposure information available for the cohort. Because counts were too low, roughly 18 rarely observed V segments, including chromosome 9 orphons, were left out of the earlier analysis of 500 to 650 of the donors. Because HLA typing was unavailable for some donors at each locus, only the typed subset was used in association tests. The classifier was reported to diagnose cytomegalovirus status with high specificity and sensitivity in both the original and validation cohorts. An earlier analysis of around 500 of the donors showed that most TCR beta V segments appeared in productive rearrangements either about 90% or about 30% of the time, which broadly matched IMGT annotations. A later analysis found that TCR association rates varied across HLA loci, with DRB1 alleles showing the most associated TCRs and HLA-C alleles the fewest. Several of the top co-occurrence clusters appeared to be linked to parvovirus B19, influenza, CMV and Epstein-Barr virus, according to a later analysis. Specific HLA alleles were associated with 15,000 to 20,000 TCR beta sequences at a false discovery rate of 0.05 in a later analysis. In the study, 150 to 200 TCR beta chains were listed as associated with cytomegalovirus. Presence/absence analyses assumed roughly uniform sequencing depth across donors, an assumption that may not hold. Only TCR beta chains were sequenced in this cohort, and the absence of alpha or paired-chain data limited detectable features. The sequencing pipeline was judged likely to have produced a cluster of highly shared sequence variants as a technical artifact. According to the authors, the approach could potentially be generalized to other disease states and immunological phenotypes. Most CMV-associated TCR beta chains appeared to be HLA-restricted in a later analysis, and the HLA associations seemed to be driven largely by CMV exposure.

The cohort comprised some 680 healthy bone marrow donors. At the time of sampling, every cohort member was nominally healthy, though immune exposures that went unrecorded were likely present. The donor tested CMV seropositive, placing the donor among the 290 or so seropositive members of the cohort. A peripheral blood sample was collected from each donor, and TCR beta sequencing was performed on peripheral blood mononuclear cells. Genomic DNA was extracted from the blood cell samples with the Qiagen DNeasy Blood Extraction Kit. Points on this clone: Its antigen is unknown. There are no base qualities to consult, and no much larger clone falls within one base.

The library was prepared using the immunoSEQ multiplex PCR assay. For the multiplex PCR, a mixture combining 60 forward primers for TCR Vbeta segments and 13 reverse primers for TCR Jbeta segments was used. Amplification of the CDR3 region of rearranged TCR beta genes was performed with a multiplex PCR assay on genomic DNA. Amplified TCR beta libraries were sequenced as 87-base-pair reads on the Illumina HiSeq System. The paper's data handling went like this. In a later analysis, around 80 million unique TCR beta chains were counted across the approximately 620 repertoires, and roughly 10 million of these chains were shared by at least two donors. Raw reads were error-corrected and collapsed into unique sequences by a nearest-neighbor algorithm in which closely related sequences were merged to remove PCR and sequencing errors. CDR3 sequences were aligned to IMGT reference sequences to assign V, D and J gene segments. Each retained sequence needed at least a six-nucleotide match to both a V gene segment and a J gene segment. Rearrangements were classified as productive when the CDR3 lacked stop codons and remained in frame with V and J, and all other rearrangements were classified as non-productive. Following IMGT convention, CDR3 was defined as the stretch from the second conserved V-encoded cysteine up to the conserved J-encoded phenylalanine. The earlier analysis of roughly 590 of the donors excluded sequences that lacked an unambiguous match to a single V gene segment. In an earlier analysis of 587 of the donors, V segments were called functional above 56.7% productive rearrangements and were called segregating when the between-donor standard deviation exceeded 5%. A statistical classification framework was developed to diagnose cytomegalovirus status using the catalog of TCR beta chain sequences. In a later analysis, V and J genes were assigned by comparing TCR nucleotide sequences against IMGT/GENE-DB human TR gene sequences. A later analysis assigned CDR3 sequences and most-parsimonious VDJ recombination scenarios with the TCRdist pipeline. A later analysis defined each TCR beta chain by its CDR3 amino acid sequence plus V-gene family, and excluded reads lacking a unique V-gene family. In a later analysis, fewer than 650 highly shared, low-generation-probability nucleotide sequences were removed to address suspected cross-contamination and a sequencing artifact. For each public chain, a later analysis derived a clonal expansion index from normalized ranks of inferred template counts within each repertoire. Generation probabilities in a later analysis came from a VDJ recombination model fitted to out-of-frame rearrangements, and those results were checked against IGoR. A later analysis scored TCR-TCR, TCR-HLA and TCR-CMV co-occurrence with hypergeometric tests, applying a repertoire-size bias correction to TCR pairs. To estimate false discovery rates, a later analysis permuted the HLA or CMV assignments 20 times. In a later analysis, co-occurring TCRs were grouped with DBSCAN, and TCRdist sequence similarity was added when clustering was performed within HLA-allele-positive subsets. Repertoires with fewer than 30,000 or more than 120,000 public chains were left out of co-occurrence clustering, as were four to six repertoires with anomalous nucleotide sharing. What TCRdb holds here is the immuneACCESS table cut down to in-frame rearrangements. Part of the clones is not present; checked against another copy, under half of the missing clones reflect an unresolved V gene, and the others are unexplained. The D gene and trimming were derived from the DNA, and the V and J assignments and clone size from that table. The sample contains under 250,000 clones, 81% of them found a single time. The top ten hold roughly 7.4% of the sample.

The CDR3 numbers 13 residues from cysteine through phenylalanine. CDR3 DNA is the only sequence kept; it has 39 bases, read in frame from the first base. V is reduced by 5 bases and J by 5 bases, leaving a spacing of 12 bases between them. The germline V gene sets CDR1 to SQVTM and CDR2 to ANQGSEA. The sample consisted of PBMCs. The TCR sequence derives from a woman aged 55-75 years in good health and CMV-seropositive. The rearranged chain carries TRBV29-1 and TRBJ1-4, with no D gene named confidently. CDR3 protein: CSVTDSRNEKLFF. The DNA reads as follows: TGCAGCGTTACCGACTCCCGCAATGAAAAACTGTTTTTT.